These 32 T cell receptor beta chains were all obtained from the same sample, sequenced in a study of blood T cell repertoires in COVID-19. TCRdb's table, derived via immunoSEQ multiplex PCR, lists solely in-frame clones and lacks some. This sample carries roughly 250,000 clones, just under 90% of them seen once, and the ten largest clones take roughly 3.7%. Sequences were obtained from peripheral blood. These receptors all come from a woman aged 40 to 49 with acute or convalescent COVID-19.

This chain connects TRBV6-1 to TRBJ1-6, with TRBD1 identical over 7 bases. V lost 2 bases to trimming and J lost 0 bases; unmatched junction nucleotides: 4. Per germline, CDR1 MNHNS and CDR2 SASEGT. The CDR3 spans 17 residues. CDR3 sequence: CASSETAGGSYNSPLHF. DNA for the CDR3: TGTGCCAGCAGTGAAACGGCAGGGGGCTCCTATAATTCACCCCTCCACTTT.

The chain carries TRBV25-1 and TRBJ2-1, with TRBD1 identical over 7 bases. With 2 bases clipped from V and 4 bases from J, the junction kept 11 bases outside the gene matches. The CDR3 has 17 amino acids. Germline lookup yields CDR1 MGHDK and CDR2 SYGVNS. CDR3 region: CASSEGDSYRRYNEQFF. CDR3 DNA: TGTGCCAGCAGTGAAGGGGACAGTTACCGTAGGTACAATGAGCAGTTCTTC.

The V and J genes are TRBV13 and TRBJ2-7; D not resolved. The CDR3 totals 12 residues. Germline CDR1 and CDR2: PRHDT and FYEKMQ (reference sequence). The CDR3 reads CASRLGAGEQYV. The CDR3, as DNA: TGTGCCAGCAGATTAGGAGCCGGCGAGCAGTACGTC.

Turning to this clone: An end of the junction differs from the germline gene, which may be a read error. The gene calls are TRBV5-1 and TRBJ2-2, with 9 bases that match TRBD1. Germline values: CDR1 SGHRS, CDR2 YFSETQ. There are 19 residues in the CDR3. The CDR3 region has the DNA TGCGCCAGCAGCTACAATTTAATCCGGGACAGGGAGAACGCCGGGGAGCTGTTTTTT. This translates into CASSYNLIRDRENAGELFF. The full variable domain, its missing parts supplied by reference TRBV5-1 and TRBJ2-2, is KAGVTQTPRYLIKTRGQQVTLSCSPISGHRSVSWYQQTPGQGLQFLFEYFSETQRNKGNFPGRFSGRQFSNSRSEMNVSTLELGDSALYLCASSYNLIRDRENAGELFFGEGSRLTVL.

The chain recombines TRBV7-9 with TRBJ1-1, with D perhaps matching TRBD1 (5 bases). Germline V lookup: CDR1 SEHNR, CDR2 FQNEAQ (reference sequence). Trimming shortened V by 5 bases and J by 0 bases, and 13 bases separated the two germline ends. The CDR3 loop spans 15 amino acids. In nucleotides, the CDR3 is TGTGCCAGCAGCGCCGCGGGGGGACTGAACACTGAAGCTTTCTTT. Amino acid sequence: CASSAAGGLNTEAFF.

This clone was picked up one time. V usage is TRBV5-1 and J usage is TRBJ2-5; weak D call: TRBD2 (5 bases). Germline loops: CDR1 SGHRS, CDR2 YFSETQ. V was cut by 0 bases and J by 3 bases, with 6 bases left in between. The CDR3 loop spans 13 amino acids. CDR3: CASSLVGEETQYF. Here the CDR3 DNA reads TGCGCCAGCAGCTTGGTGGGAGAAGAGACCCAGTACTTC.

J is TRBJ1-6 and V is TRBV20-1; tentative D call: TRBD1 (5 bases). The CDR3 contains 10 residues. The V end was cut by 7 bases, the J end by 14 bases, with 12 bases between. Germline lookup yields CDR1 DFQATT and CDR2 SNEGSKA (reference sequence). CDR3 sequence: CSVKRGSLHF. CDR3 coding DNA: TGCAGTGTTAAACGGGGGTCCCTCCACTTT.

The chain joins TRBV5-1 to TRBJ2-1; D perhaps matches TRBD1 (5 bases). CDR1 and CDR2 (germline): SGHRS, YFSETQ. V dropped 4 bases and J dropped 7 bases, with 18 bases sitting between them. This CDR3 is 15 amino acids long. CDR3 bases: TGCGCCAGCAGCCAACCAGGGAACCGAGTTAATGAGCAGTTCTTC. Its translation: CASSQPGNRVNEQFF.

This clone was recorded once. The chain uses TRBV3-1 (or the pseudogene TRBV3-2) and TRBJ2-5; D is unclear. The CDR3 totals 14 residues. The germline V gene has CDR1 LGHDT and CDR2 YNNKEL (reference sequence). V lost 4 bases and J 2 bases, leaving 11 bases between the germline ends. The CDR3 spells CASSLISVQETQYF. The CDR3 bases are TGTGCCAGCAGCCTCATATCAGTACAAGAGACCCAGTACTTC.

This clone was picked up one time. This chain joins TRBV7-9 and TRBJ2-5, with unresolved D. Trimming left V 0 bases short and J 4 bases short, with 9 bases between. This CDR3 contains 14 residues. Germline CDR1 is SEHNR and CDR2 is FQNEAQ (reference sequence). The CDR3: CASSLAEQLETQYF. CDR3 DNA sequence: TGTGCCAGCAGCTTAGCGGAGCAGTTAGAGACCCAGTACTTC.

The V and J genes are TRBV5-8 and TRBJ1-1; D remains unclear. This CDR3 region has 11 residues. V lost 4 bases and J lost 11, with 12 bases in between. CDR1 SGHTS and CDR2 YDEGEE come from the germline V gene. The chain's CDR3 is CASSRVRNAFF. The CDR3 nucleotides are TGTGCCAGCAGCCGTGTGCGGAATGCTTTCTTT.

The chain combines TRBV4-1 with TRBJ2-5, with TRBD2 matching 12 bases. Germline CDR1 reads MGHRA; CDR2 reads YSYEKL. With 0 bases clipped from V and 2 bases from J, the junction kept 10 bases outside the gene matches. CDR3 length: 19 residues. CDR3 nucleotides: TGCGCCAGCAGCCAAGATCGGACTAGCGGGGAATTCACTCAAGAGACCCAGTACTTC. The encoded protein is CASSQDRTSGEFTQETQYF.

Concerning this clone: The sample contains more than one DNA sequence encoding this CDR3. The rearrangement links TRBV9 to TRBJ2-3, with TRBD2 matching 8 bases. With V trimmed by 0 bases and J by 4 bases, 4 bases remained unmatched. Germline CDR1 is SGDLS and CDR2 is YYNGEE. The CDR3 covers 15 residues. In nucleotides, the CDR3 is TGTGCCAGCAGCGTAGCGGGGGGGCCTCCAGATACGCAGTATTTT. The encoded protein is CASSVAGGPPDTQYF.

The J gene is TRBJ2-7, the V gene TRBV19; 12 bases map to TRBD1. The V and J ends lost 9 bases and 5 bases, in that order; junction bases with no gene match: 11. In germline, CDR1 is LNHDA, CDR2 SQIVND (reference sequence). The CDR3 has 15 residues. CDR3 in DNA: TGTGCCAGCAGTCAACCCGGGACAGGGGGCAACGAGCAGTACGTC. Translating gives CASSQPGTGGNEQYV.

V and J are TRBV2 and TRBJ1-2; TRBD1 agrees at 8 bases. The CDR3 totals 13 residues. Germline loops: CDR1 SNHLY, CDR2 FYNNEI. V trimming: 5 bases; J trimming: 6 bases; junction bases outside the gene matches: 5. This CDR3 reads CASSIQGANGYTF. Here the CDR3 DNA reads TGTGCCAGCAGTATTCAGGGGGCGAATGGCTACACCTTC.

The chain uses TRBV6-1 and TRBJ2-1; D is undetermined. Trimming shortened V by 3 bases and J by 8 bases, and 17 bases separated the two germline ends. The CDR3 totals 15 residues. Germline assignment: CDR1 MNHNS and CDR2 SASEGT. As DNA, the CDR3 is TGTGCCAGCAGTGAGTCCCTTCCCGCCTCAGATGAGCAGTTCTTC. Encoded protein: CASSESLPASDEQFF.

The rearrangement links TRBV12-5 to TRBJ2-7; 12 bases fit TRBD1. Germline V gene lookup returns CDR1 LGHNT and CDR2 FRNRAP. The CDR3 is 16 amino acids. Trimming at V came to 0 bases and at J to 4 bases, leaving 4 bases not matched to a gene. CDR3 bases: TGTGCTAGTGGTTTGGTATTGGGACAGGGGGCGTACGAGCAGTACGTC. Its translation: CASGLVLGQGAYEQYV.

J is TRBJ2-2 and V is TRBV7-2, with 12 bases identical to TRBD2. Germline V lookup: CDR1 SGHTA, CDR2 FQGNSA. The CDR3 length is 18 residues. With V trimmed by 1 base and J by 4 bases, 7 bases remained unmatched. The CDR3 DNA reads TGTGCCAGCAGCTTAGTACTAGCGGGGGGAATTCCCACCGGGGAGCTGTTTTTT. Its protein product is CASSLVLAGGIPTGELFF. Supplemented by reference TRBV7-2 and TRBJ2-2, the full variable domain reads GAGVSQSPSNKVTEKGKDVELRCDPISGHTALYWYRQSLGQGLEFLIYFQGNSAPDKSGLPSDRFSAERTGGSVSTLTIQRTQQEDSAVYLCASSLVLAGGIPTGELFFGEGSRLTVL.

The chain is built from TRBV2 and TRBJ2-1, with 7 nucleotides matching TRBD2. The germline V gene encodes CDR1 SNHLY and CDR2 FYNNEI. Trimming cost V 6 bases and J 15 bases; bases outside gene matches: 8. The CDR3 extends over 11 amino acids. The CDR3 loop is CASRTTSPGFF. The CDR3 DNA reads TGTGCCAGCAGGACGACTAGCCCGGGGTTCTTC.

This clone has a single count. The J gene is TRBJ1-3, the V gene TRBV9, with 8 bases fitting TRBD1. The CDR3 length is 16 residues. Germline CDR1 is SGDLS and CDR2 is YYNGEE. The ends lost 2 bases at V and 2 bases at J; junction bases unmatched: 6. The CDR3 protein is CASSVGDRLAGNTIYF. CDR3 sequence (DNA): TGTGCCAGCAGCGTTGGGGACAGGCTAGCTGGAAACACCATATATTTT.

Here the CDR3 DNA reads TGTGCCAGCAGCCCCGGGCAGGGCTATGGCTACACCTTC. It codes for CASSPGQGYGYTF. The chain couples TRBV7-6 to TRBJ1-2; maybe TRBD1 (5 bases). With 5 bases removed from V and 4 bases from J, the gap between germline ends came to 11 bases. Germline assignment: CDR1 SGHVS and CDR2 FNYEAQ. This CDR3 contains 13 residues. Using reference TRBV7-6 and TRBJ1-2 for the parts outside the CDR3, the full variable domain is GAGVSQSPRYKVTKRGQDVALRCDPISGHVSLYWYRQALGQGPEFLTYFNYEAQQDKSGLPNDRFSAERPEGSISTLTIQRTEQRDSAMYRCASSPGQGYGYTFGSGTRLTVV.

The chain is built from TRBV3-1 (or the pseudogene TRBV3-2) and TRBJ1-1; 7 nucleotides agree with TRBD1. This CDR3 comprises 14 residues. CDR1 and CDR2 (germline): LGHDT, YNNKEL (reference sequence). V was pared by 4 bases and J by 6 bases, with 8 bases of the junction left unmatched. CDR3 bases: TGTGCCAGCAGCCTCCCAGGGACAGCGTCTGAAGCTTTCTTT. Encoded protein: CASSLPGTASEAFF.

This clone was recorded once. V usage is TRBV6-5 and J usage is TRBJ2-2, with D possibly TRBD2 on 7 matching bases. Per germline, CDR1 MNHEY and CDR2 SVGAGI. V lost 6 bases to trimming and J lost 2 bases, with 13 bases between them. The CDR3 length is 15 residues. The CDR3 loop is CASRGGGGNTGELFF. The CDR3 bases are TGTGCCAGCAGGGGCGGGGGCGGTAACACCGGGGAGCTGTTTTTT.

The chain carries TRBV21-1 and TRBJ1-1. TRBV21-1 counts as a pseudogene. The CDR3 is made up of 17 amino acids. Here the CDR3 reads CASSKPRGEGKRTEAFF. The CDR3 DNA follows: TGTGCCAGCAGCAAACCCCGTGGGGAGGGAAAAAGAACTGAAGCTTTCTTT.

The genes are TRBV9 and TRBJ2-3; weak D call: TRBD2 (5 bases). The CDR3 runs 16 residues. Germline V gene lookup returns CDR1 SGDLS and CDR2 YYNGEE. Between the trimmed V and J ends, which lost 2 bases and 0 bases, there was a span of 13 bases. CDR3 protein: CASSVGRAISTDTQYF. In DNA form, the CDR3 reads TGTGCCAGCAGCGTCGGGCGGGCTATTAGCACAGATACGCAGTATTTT. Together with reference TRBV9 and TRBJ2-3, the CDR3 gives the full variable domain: DSGVTQTPKHLITATGQRVTLRCSPRSGDLSVYWYQQSLDQGLQFLIQYYNGEERAKGNILERFSAQQFPDLHSELNLSSLELGDSALYFCASSVGRAISTDTQYFGPGTRLTVL.

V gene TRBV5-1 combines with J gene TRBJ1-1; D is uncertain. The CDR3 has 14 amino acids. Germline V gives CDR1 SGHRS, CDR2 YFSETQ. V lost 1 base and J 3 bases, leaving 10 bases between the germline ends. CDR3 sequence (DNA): TGCGCCAGCAGCTTGAGCGGCTTGGACACTGAAGCTTTCTTT. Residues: CASSLSGLDTEAFF.

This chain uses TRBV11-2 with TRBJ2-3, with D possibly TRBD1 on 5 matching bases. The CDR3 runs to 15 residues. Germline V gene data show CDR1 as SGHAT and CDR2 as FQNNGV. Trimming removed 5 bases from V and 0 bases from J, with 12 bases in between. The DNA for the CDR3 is TGTGCCAGCAGCGGGGCCGGAACTAGCACAGATACGCAGTATTTT. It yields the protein CASSGAGTSTDTQYF.

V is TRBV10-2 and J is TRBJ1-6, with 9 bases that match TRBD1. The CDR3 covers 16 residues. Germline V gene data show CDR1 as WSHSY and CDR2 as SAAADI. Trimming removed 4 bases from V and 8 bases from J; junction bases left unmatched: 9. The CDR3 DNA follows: TGCGCCAGCAGTGGATCGTCACAGGGGGCAGATTCACCCCTCCACTTT. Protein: CASSGSSQGADSPLHF.

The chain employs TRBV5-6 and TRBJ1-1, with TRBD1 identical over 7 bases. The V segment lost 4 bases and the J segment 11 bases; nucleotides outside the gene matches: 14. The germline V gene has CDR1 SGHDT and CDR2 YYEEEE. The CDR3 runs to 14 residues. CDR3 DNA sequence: TGTGCCAGCAGCGCATGGGACAGAAATTTGGGGGCTTTCTTT. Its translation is CASSAWDRNLGAFF.

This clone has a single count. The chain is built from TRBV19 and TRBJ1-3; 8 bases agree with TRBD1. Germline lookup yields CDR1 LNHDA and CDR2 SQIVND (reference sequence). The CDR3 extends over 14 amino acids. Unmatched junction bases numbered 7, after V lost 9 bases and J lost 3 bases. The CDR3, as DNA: TGTGCCAGCTGTGACAGGGGCCTTGGAAACACCATATATTTT. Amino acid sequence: CASCDRGLGNTIYF.

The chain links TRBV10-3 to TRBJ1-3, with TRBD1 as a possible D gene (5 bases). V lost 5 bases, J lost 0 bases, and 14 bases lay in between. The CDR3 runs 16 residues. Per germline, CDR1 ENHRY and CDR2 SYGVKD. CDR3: CAISLTVPNSGNTIYF. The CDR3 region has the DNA TGTGCCATCAGTCTGACAGTTCCCAACTCTGGAAACACCATATATTTT.

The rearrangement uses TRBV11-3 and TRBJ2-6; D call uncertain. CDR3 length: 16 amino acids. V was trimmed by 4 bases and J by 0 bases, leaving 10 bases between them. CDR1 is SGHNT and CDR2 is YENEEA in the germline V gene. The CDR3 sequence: CASSYRSFSGANVLTF. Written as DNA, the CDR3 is TGTGCCAGCAGCTATCGTTCGTTCTCTGGGGCCAACGTCCTGACTTTC.